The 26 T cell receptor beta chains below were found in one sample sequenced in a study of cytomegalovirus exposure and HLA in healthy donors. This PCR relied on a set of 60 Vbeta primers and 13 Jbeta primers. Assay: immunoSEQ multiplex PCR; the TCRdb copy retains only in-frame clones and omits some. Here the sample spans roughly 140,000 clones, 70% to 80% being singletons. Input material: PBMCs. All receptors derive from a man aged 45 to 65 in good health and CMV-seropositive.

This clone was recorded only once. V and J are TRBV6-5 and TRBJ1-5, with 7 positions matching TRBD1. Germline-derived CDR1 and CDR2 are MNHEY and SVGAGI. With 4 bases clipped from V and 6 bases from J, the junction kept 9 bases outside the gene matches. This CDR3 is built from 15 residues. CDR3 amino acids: CASSSTGEDGQPQHF. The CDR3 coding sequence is TGTGCCAGCAGTTCCACAGGGGAGGACGGTCAGCCCCAGCATTTT.

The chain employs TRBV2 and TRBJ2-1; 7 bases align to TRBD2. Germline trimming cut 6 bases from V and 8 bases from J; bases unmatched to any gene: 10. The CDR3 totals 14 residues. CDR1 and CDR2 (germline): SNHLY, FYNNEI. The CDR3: CASSSQGGPYEQFF. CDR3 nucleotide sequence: TGTGCCAGCAGCTCTCAGGGAGGGCCCTATGAGCAGTTCTTC. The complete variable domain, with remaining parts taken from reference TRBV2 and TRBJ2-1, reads EPEVTQTPSHQVTQMGQEVILRCVPISNHLYFYWYRQILGQKVEFLVSFYNNEISEKSEIFDDQFSVERPDGSNFTLKIRSTKLEDSAMYFCASSSQGGPYEQFFGPGTRLTVL.

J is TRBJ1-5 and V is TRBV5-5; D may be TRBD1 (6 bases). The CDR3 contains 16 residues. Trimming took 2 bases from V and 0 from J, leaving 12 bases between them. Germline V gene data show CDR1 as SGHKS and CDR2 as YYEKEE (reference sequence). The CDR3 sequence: CASSFLGHLSNQPQHF. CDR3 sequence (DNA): TGTGCCAGCAGCTTCTTGGGACACCTTAGCAATCAGCCCCAGCATTTT.

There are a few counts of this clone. The CDR3 loop is CASSSLGVRETQYF. DNA for the CDR3: TGTGCCAGCAGTTCTCTCGGTGTTAGAGAGACCCAGTACTTC. The genes are TRBV27 and TRBJ2-5; no clear D gene. The CDR3 has 14 amino acids. CDR1 and CDR2 from the germline V gene are MNHEY and SMNVEV (reference sequence). The germline V and J ends were trimmed by 4 bases and 4 bases, with 13 bases remaining between them.

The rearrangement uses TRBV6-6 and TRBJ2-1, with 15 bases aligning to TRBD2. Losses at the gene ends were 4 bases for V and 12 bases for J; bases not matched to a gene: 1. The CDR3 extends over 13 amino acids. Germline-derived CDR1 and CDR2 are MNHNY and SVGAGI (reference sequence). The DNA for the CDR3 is TGTGCCAGCAGTTGGACTAGCGGGAGGGGGCAGTTCTTC. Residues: CASSWTSGRGQFF.

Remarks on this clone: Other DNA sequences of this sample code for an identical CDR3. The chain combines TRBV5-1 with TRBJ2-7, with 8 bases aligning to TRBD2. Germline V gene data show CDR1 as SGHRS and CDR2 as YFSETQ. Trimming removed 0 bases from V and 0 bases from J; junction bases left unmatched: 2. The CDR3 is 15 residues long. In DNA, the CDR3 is TGCGCCAGCAGCTTGGCTAGCGGGTTCTCCTACGAGCAGTACTTC. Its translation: CASSLASGFSYEQYF.

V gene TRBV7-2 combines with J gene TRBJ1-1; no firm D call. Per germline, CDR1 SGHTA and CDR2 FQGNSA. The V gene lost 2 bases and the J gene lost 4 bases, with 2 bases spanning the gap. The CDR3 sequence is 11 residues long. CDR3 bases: TGTGCCAGCAGCTTACTCACTGAAGCTTTCTTT. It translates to CASSLLTEAFF.

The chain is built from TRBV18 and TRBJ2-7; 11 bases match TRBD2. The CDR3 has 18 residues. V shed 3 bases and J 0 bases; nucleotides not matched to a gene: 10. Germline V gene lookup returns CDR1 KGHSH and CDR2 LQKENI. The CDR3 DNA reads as TGTGCCAGCTCACCCGGGATTTCTAGCGGGAGGTTCTCCTACGAGCAGTACTTC. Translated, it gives CASSPGISSGRFSYEQYF.

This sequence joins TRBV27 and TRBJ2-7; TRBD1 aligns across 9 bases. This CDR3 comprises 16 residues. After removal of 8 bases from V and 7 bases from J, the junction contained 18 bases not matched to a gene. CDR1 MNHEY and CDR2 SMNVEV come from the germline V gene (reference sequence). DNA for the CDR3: TGTGCCAGCGGCTCGGGCCCGGGACAGGGTTTAAGGGAGCAGTACTTC. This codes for CASGSGPGQGLREQYF.

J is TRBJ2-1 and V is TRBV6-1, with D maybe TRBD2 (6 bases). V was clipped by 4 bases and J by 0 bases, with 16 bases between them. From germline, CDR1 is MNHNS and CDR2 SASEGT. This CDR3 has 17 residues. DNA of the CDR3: TGTGCCAGCAGTGGGTTGGAGGGATCAGTCTCCTACAATGAGCAGTTCTTC. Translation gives CASSGLEGSVSYNEQFF.

DNA of the CDR3: TGTGCCAGCCGGACAGAGAACACCGGGGAGCTGTTTTTT. It encodes CASRTENTGELFF. The genes are TRBV18 and TRBJ2-2; perhaps TRBD1 as D (6 bases). The CDR3 sequence is 13 residues long. Germline CDR1 and CDR2: KGHSH and LQKENI. The ends were cut back, 8 bases at V and 1 base at J, with 8 bases in the middle. The whole variable domain, remainder taken from reference TRBV18 and TRBJ2-2, is NAGVMQNPRHLVRRRGQEARLRCSPMKGHSHVYWYRQLPEEGLKFMVYLQKENIIDESGMPKERFSAEFPKEGPSILRIQQVVRGDSAAYFCASRTENTGELFFGEGSRLTVL.

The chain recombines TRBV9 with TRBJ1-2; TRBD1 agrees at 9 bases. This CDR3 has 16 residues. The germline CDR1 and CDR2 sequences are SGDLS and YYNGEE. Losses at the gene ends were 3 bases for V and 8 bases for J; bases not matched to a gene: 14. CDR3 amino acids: CASSASWDREKEGYTF. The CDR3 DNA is TGTGCCAGCAGCGCAAGCTGGGACAGGGAAAAGGAGGGCTACACCTTC.

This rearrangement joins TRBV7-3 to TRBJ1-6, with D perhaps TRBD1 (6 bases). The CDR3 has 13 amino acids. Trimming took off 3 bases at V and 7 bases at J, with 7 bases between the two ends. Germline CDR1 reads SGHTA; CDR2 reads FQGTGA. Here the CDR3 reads CASSLQGNSPLHF. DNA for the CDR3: TGTGCCAGCAGCTTGCAGGGGAATTCACCCCTCCACTTT.

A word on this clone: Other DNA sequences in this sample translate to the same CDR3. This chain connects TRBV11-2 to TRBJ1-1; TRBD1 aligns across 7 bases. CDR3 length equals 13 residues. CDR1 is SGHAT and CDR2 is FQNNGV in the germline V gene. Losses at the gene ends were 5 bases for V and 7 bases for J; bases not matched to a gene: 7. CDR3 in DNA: TGTGCCAGCAGCAGCTACAGGGGAGGTGAAGCTTTCTTT. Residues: CASSSYRGGEAFF.

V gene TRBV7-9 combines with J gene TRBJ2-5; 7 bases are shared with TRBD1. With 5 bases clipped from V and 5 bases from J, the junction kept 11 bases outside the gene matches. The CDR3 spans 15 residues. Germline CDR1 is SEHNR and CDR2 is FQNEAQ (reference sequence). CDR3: CASSRKTGFRETQYF. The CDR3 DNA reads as TGTGCCAGCAGCCGTAAGACAGGGTTTAGGGAGACCCAGTACTTC.

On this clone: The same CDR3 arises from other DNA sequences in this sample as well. The CDR3 bases are TGTGCCAGCAGTTTCCTTAACTATGGCTACACCTTC. Amino acids: CASSFLNYGYTF. The chain links TRBV28 to TRBJ1-2; no reliable D call. V dropped 3 bases and J dropped 1 base, with 3 bases sitting between them. The CDR3 has 12 amino acids. Germline CDR1 MDHEN, CDR2 SYDVKM.

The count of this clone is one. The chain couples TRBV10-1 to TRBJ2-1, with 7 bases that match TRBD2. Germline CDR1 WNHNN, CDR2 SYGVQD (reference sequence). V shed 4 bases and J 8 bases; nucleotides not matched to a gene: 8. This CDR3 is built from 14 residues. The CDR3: CASSGTSDAHEQFF. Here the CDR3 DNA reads TGCGCCAGCAGTGGCACTAGCGATGCCCATGAGCAGTTCTTC.

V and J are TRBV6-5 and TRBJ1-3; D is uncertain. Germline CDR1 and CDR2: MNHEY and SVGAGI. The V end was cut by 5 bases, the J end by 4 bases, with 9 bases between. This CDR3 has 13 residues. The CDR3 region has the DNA TGTGCCAGCAGTACTGCAGGAGGAAACACCATATATTTT. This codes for CASSTAGGNTIYF.

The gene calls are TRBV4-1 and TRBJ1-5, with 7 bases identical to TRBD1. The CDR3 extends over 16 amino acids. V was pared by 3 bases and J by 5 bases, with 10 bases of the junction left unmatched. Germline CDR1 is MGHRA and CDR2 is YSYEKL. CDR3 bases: TGCGCCAGCAGCCACGCCATAAGTACAGGGGATCAGCCCCAGCATTTT. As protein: CASSHAISTGDQPQHF.

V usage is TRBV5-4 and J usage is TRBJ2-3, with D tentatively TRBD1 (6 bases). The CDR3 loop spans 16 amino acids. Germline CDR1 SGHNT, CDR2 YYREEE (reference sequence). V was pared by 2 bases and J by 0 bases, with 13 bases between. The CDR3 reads CASSFGTSYSTDTQYF. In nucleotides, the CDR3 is TGTGCCAGCAGCTTCGGGACAAGTTATAGCACAGATACGCAGTATTTT.

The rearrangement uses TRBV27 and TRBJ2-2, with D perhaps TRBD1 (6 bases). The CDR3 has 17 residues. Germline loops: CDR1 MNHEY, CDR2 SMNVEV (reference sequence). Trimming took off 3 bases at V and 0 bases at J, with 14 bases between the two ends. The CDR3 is CASSFGVRDTNTGELFF. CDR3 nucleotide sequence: TGTGCCAGCAGTTTTGGGGTTCGGGACACGAACACCGGGGAGCTGTTTTTT.

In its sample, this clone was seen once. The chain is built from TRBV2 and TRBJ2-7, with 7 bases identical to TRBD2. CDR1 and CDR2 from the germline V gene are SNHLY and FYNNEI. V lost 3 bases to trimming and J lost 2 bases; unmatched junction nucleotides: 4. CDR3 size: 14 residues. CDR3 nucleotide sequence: TGTGCCAGCAGTGACAGCGGGACCCCCTACGAGCAGTACTTC. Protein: CASSDSGTPYEQYF.

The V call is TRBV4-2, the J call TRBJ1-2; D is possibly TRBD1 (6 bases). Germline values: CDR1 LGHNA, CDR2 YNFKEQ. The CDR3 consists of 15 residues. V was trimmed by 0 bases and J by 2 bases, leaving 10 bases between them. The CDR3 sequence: CASSQESGVNYGYTF. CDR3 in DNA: TGTGCCAGCAGCCAAGAATCAGGGGTCAACTATGGCTACACCTTC.

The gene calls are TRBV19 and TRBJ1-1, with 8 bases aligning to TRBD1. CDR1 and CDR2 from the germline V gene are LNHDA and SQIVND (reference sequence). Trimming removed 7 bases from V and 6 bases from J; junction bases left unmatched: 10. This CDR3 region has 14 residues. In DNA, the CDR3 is TGTGCCAGTATGCCGTTGGACAGGGTAGCTGAAGCTTTCTTT. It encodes CASMPLDRVAEAFF.

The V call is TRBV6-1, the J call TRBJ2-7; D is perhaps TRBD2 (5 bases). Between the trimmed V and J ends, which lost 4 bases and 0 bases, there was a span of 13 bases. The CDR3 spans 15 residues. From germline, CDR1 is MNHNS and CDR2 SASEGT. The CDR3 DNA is TGTGCCAGCAGTGCATCCCGGGATTCCTCCTACGAGCAGTACTTC. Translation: CASSASRDSSYEQYF.

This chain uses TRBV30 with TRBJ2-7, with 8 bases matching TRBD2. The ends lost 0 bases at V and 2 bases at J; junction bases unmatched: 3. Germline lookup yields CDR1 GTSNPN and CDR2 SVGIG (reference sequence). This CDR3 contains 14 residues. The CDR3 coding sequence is TGTGCCTGGAGTGTATTAGCGGGACCCTACGAGCAGTACTTC. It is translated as CAWSVLAGPYEQYF.